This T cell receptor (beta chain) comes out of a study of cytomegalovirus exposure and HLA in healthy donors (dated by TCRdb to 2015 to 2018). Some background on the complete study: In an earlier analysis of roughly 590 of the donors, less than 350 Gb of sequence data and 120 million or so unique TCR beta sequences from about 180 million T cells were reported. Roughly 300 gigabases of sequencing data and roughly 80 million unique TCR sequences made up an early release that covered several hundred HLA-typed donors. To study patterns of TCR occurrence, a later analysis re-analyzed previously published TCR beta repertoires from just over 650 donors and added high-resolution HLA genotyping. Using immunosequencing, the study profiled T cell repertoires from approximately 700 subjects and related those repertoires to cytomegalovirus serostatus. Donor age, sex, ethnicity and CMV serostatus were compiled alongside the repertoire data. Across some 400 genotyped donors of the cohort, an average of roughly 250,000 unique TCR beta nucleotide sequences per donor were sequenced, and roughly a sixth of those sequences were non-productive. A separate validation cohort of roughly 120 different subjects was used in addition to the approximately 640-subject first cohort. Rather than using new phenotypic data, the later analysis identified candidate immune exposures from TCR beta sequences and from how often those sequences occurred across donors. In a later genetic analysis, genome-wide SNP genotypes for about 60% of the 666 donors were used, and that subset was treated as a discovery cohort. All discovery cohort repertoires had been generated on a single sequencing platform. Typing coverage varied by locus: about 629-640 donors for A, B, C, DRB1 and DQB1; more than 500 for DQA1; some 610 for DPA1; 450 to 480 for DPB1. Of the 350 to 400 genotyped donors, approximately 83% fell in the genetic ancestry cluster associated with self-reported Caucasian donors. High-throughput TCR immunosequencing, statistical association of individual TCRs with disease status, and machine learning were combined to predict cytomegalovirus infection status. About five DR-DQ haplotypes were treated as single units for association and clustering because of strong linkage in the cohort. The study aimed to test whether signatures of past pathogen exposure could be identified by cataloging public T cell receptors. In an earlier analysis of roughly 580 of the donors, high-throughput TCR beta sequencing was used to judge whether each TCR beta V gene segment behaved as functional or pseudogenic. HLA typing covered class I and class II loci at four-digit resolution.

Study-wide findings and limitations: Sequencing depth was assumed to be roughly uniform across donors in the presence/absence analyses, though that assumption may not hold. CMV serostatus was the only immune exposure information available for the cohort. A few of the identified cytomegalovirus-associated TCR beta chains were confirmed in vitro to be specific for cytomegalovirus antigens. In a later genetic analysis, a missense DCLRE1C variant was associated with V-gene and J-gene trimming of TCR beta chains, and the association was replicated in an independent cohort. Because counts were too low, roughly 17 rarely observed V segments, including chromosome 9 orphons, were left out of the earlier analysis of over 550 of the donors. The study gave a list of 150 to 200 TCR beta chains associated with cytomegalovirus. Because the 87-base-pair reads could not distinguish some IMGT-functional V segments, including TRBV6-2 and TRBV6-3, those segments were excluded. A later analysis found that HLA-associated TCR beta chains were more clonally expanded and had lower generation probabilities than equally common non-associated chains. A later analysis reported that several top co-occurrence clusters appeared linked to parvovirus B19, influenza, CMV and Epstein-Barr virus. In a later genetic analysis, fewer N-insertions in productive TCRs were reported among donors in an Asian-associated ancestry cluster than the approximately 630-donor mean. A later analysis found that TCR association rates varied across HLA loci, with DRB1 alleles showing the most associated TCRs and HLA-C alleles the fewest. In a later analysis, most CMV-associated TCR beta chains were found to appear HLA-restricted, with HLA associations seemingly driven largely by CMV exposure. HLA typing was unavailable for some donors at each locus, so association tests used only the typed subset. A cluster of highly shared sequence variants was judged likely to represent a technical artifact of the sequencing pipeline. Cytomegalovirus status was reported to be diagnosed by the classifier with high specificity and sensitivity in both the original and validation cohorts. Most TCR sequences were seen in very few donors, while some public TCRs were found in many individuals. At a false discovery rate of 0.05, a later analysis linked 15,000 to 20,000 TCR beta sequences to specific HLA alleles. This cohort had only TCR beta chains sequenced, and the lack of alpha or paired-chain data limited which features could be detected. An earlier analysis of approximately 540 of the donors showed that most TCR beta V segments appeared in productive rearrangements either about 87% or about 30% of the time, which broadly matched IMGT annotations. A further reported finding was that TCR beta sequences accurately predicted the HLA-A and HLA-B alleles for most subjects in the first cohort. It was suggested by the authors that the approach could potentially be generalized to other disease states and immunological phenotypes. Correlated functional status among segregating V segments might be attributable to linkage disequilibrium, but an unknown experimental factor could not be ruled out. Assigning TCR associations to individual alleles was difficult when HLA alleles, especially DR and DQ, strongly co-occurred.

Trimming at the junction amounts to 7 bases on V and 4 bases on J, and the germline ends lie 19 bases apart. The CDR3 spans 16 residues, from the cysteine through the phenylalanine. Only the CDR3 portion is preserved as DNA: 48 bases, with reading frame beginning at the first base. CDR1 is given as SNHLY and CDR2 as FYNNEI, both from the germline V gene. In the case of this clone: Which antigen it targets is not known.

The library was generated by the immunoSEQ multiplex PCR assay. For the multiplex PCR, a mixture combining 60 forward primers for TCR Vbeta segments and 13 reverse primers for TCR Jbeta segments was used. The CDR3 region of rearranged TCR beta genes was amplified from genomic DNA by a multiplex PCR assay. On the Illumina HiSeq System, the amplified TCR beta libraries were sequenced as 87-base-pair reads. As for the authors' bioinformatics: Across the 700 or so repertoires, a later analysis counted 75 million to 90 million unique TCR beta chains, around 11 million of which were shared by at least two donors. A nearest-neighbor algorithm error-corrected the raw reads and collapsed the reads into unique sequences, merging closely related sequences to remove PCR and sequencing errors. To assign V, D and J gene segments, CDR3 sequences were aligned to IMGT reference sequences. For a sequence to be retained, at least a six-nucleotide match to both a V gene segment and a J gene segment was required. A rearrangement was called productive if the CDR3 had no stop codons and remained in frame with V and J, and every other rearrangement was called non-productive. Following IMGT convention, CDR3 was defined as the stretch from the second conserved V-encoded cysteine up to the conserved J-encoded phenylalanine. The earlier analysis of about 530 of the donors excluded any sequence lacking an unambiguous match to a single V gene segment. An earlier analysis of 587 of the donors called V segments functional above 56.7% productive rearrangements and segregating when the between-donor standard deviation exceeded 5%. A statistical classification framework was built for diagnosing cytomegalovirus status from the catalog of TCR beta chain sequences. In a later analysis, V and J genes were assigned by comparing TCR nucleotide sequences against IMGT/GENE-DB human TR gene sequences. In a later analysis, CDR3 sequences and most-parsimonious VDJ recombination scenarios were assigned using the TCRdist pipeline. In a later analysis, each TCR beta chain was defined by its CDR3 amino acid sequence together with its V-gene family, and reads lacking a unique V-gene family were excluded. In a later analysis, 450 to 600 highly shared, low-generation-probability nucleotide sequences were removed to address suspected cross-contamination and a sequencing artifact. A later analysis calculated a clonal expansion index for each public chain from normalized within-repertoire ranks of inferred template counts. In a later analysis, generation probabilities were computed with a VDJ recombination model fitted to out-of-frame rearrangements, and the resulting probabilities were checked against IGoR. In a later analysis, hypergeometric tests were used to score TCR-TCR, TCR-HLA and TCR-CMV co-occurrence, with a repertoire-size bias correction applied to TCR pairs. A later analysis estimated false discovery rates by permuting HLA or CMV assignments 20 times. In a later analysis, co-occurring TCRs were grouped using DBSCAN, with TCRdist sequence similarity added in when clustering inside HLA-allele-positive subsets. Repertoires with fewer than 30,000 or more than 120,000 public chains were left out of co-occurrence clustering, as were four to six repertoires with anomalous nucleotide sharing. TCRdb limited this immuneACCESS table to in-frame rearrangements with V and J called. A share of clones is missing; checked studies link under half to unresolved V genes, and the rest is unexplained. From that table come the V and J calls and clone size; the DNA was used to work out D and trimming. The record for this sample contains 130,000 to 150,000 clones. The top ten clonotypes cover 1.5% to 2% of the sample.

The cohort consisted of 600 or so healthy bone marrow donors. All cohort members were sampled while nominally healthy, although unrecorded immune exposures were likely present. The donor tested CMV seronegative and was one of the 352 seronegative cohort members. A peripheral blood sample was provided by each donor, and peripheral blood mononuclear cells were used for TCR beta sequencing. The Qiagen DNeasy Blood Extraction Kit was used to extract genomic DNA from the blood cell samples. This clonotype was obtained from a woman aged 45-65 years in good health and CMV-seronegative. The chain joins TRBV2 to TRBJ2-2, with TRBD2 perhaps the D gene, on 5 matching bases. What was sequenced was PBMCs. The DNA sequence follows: TGTGCCAGCATCGTCCGCGGATCCGAGGGCACCGGGGAGCTGTTTTTT. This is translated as CASIVRGSEGTGELFF.